A selection of T cell receptor beta chains follows, all from one sample in a study of blood T cell repertoires in COVID-19. The data were produced by immunoSEQ multiplex PCR, yet TCRdb's version contains in-frame clones alone and is incomplete. This sample yields 150,000 to 200,000 clones, of which approximately 80% are seen a single time; approximately 13% belongs to the top ten. The sample comprised peripheral blood. The receptors were sampled from a man aged 50 to 60 who had recovered from COVID-19. CDR3s include the opening cysteine and the closing phenylalanine or tryptophan. D genes are given only for firm matches. Some rows have no size entry. The others give once, few or many, or a class for an expanded clone.

>TRBJ2-4|TRBV28|-|TRBD2
CASSSLAGGRNIQYF
TGTGCCAGCAGTTCACTAGCGGGAGGGAGAAACATTCAGTACTTC
>TRBJ1-2|TRBV15|-|-
CATRYLQGLSGGYTF
TGTGCCACCAGATATCTTCAGGGGTTGTCGGGTGGCTACACCTTC
>TRBJ2-7|TRBV4-1|-|TRBD1
CASSQVGTGVNNEQYF
TGCGCCAGCAGCCAAGTAGGGACAGGGGTTAACAACGAGCAGTACTTC
>TRBJ2-1|TRBV29-1|-|TRBD2
CSETSGNYNEQFF
TGCAGCGAGACGAGCGGGAACTACAATGAGCAGTTCTTC
>TRBJ2-7|TRBV19|-|TRBD1
CASSIGGGPLEQYF
TGTGCCAGTAGTATAGGAGGGGGCCCCCTTGAGCAGTACTTC
>TRBJ2-2|TRBV5-5|-|-
CASSLGGSDTGELFF
TGTGCCAGCAGCTTGGGGGGCAGCGACACCGGGGAGCTGTTTTTT
>TRBJ2-7|TRBV2|-|-
CASSPNRVDYEQYF
TGTGCCAGCAGCCCAAACAGGGTTGACTACGAGCAGTACTTC
>TRBJ1-2|TRBV10-3|-|TRBD1
CAIRTTQGAVQGYTF
TGTGCCATCAGAACAACACAGGGGGCGGTGCAGGGCTACACCTTC
>TRBJ1-1|TRBV28|-|-
CASSSGRANTEAFF
TGTGCCAGCAGTTCAGGCAGGGCGAACACTGAAGCTTTCTTT
>TRBJ2-7|TRBV3-1/TRBV3-2|once|TRBD2
CASSQGGTGGTYEQYF
TGTGCCAGCAGCCAAGGCGGAACGGGAGGGACCTACGAGCAGTACTTC
>TRBJ1-4|TRBV10-3|once|-
CATHGGSTNEKLFF
TGTGCCACGCACGGCGGTTCAACTAATGAAAAACTGTTTTTT
>TRBJ2-1|TRBV20-1|-|TRBD1
CSASLAGGAYNEQFF
TGCAGTGCTAGTCTTGCAGGGGGCGCGTACAATGAGCAGTTCTTC
>TRBJ1-2|TRBV7-2|-|-
CASSLNREGQQGYTF
TGTGCCAGCAGCTTAAACAGGGAAGGGCAGCAAGGCTACACCTTC
>TRBJ2-7|TRBV24-1|-|TRBD1
CATSGSTGTGAYEQYF
TGTGCCACCAGTGGGTCGACCGGGACAGGGGCCTACGAGCAGTACTTC
>TRBJ2-2|TRBV7-3|-|-
CASSLTSARGTGELFF
TGTGCCAGCAGCTTAACTAGCGCCCGGGGGACCGGGGAGCTGTTTTTT
>TRBJ1-1|TRBV29-1|-|-
CSVQKDRNTEAFF
TGCAGCGTCCAAAAGGACAGGAACACTGAAGCTTTCTTT
>TRBJ2-2|TRBV25-1|few|TRBD1
CASSPDRGSTGELFF
TGTGCCAGCAGCCCTGACAGGGGAAGCACCGGGGAGCTGTTTTTT
>TRBJ2-5|TRBV18|-|-
CASSPSGYQETQYF
TGTGCCAGCTCACCCTCAGGGTACCAAGAGACCCAGTACTTC
>TRBJ2-7|TRBV10-3|few|TRBD2
CAISEGTSGNLEQYF
TGTGCCATCAGTGAGGGGACTAGCGGGAATCTGGAGCAGTACTTC
>TRBJ2-3|TRBV5-1|-|-
CASSLAAGARRTDTQYF
TGCGCCAGCAGCTTGGCCGCGGGGGCGCGACGTACAGATACGCAGTATTTT
>TRBJ1-4|TRBV19|-|TRBD1
CASSKGQATNEKLFF
TGTGCCAGTAGCAAAGGACAGGCAACTAATGAAAAACTGTTTTTT
>TRBJ2-1|TRBV3-1/TRBV3-2|-|TRBD2
CASSKGLAGENEQFF
TGTGCCAGCAGCAAAGGACTAGCGGGAGAAAATGAGCAGTTCTTC
>TRBJ2-3|TRBV27|few|TRBD2
CASSSAGTRVANF
TGTGCCAGCAGTTCCGCCGGGACTAGAGTCGCGAATTTT
>TRBJ2-3|TRBV29-1|-|-
CSVDSGFGSTDTQYF
TGCAGCGTTGATTCCGGGTTCGGTAGCACAGATACGCAGTATTTT
>TRBJ2-7|TRBV3-1/TRBV3-2|-|TRBD2
CASSPVRGSSYEQYF
TGTGCCAGCAGCCCCGTGCGGGGGAGCTCCTACGAGCAGTACTTC
>TRBJ1-2|TRBV5-1|-|TRBD1
CASSLVPTGDGYTF
TGCGCCAGCAGCTTGGTTCCGACAGGGGACGGCTACACCTTC
>TRBJ2-6|TRBV6-2/TRBV6-3|-|TRBD1
CASSYMGQGANVLTF
TGTGCCAGCAGTTACATGGGACAGGGGGCCAACGTCCTGACTTTC
>TRBJ2-1|TRBV27|-|-
CATGGGSSEQFF
TGTGCCACCGGAGGGGGCTCGAGTGAGCAGTTCTTC
>TRBJ1-1|TRBV6-5|-|-
CASSYFGGAEAFF
TGTGCCAGCAGTTACTTTGGGGGCGCTGAAGCTTTCTTT
>TRBJ2-3|TRBV7-3|-|TRBD2
CASSLGLATPSTDTQYF
TGTGCCAGCAGCTTGGGACTAGCGACTCCTAGCACAGATACGCAGTATTTT
>TRBJ1-1|TRBV7-8|-|-
CASSLDGFLQASEAFF
TGTGCCAGCAGCTTAGATGGGTTCTTACAGGCCTCTGAAGCTTTCTTT
>TRBJ1-6|TRBV21-1|once|-
CASSPSEGTGGTPLHF
TGTGCCAGCAGCCCATCGGAAGGGACAGGGGGGACACCCCTCCACTTT
>TRBJ2-5|TRBV7-8|few|-
CASSLGGRPETQYF
TGTGCCAGCAGCTTAGGGGGGCGCCCCGAGACCCAGTACTTC
>TRBJ2-7|TRBV19|-|TRBD2
CASSSQAGGPYEQYF
TGTGCCAGTAGTAGCCAAGCGGGAGGGCCGTACGAGCAGTACTTC
>TRBJ2-3|TRBV5-1|-|-
CASRRTDTQYF
TGCGCCAGCAGACGGACAGATACGCAGTATTTT
>TRBJ2-3|TRBV19|-|-
CASRRGGTDTQYF
TGTGCCAGTCGCAGGGGCGGCACAGATACGCAGTATTTT
>TRBJ2-3|TRBV15|-|TRBD2
CATSRDVGLAGEHRTDTQYF
TGTGCCACCAGCAGAGATGTAGGGCTAGCGGGAGAGCATCGCACAGATACGCAGTATTTT
>TRBJ2-1|TRBV6-2/TRBV6-3|-|TRBD1
CASSYRDSYNEQFF
TGTGCCAGCAGTTACAGGGACAGCTACAATGAGCAGTTCTTC
>TRBJ1-4|TRBV7-9|once|-
CASSLGVGVMEKLFF
TGTGCCAGCAGCTTAGGGGTGGGCGTCATGGAAAAACTGTTTTTT
>TRBJ2-5|TRBV3-1/TRBV3-2|once|-
CASSPRGETQYF
TGTGCCAGCAGCCCTCGAGGGGAGACCCAGTACTTC
>TRBJ2-3|TRBV3-1/TRBV3-2|-|-
CASSRNQGLSADTQYF
TGTGCCAGCAGCCGGAACCAGGGTCTTTCCGCAGATACGCAGTATTTT
>TRBJ1-5|TRBV9|-|TRBD1
CASREDRGHQPQHF
TGTGCCAGCAGAGAGGACAGGGGGCATCAGCCCCAGCATTTT
>TRBJ2-3|TRBV29-1|-|TRBD1
CSVAGTGRLSTDTQYF
TGCAGCGTGGCGGGGACAGGCAGGCTTAGCACAGATACGCAGTATTTT
>TRBJ2-3|TRBV28|-|TRBD2
CASSSSGVWRGDTQYF
TGTGCCAGCAGTTCCTCTGGCGTGTGGCGGGGGGATACGCAGTATTTT
>TRBJ1-2|TRBV5-1|-|TRBD1
CASSLEEGAYGYTF
TGCGCCAGCAGCTTGGAAGAGGGGGCGTATGGCTACACCTTC
>TRBJ1-1|TRBV27|-|TRBD1
CASRDRVSTEAFF
TGTGCCAGCAGAGACAGGGTTTCCACTGAAGCTTTCTTT
>TRBJ2-7|TRBV19|-|TRBD1
CASSIDRGREQYF
TGTGCCAGTAGTATAGACAGGGGGCGAGAGCAGTACTTC
>TRBJ2-7|TRBV3-1/TRBV3-2|-|-
CASSQHGEQYF
TGTGCCAGCAGCCAACACGGGGAGCAGTACTTC
>TRBJ1-6|TRBV7-9|-|-
CASSRGQARAYNSPLHF
TGTGCCAGCAGCCGAGGGCAGGCCCGAGCATATAATTCACCCCTCCACTTT
>TRBJ2-2|TRBV28|-|-
CASSAGSTKTGELFF
TGTGCCAGCAGTGCCGGGAGTACCAAAACCGGGGAGCTGTTTTTT
>TRBJ2-1|TRBV25-1|-|-
CASTFYNEQFF
TGTGCCAGCACTTTTTACAATGAGCAGTTCTTC